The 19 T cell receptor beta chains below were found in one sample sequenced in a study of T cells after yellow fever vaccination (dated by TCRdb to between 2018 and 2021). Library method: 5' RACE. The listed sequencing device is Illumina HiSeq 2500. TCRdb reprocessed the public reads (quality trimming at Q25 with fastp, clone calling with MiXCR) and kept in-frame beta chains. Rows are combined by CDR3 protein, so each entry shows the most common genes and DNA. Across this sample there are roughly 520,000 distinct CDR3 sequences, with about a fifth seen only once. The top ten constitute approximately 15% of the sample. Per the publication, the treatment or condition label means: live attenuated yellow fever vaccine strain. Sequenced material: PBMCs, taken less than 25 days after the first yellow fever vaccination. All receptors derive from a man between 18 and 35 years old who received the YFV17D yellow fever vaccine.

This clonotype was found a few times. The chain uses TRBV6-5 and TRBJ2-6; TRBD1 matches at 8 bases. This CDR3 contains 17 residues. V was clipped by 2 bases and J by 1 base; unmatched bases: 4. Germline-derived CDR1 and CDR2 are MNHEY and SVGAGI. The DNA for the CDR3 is TGTGCCAGCAGTTACGGCAGGGGGCGGTCTGGGGCCAACGTCCTGACTTTC. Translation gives CASSYGRGRSGANVLTF.

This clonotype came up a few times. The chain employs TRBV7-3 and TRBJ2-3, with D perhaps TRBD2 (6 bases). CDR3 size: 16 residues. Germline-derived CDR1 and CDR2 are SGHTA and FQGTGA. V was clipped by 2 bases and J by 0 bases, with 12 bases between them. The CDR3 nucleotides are TGTGCCAGCAGCTTATACGGGGGAGCTAGCACAGATACGCAGTATTTT. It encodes CASSLYGGASTDTQYF.

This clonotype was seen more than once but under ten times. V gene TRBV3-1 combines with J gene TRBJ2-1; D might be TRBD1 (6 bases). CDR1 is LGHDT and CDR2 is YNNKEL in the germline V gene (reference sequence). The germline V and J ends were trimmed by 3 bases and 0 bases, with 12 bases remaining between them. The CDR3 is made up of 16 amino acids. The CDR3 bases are TGTGCCAGCAGCCAGGGGGCTTCCGGCTCCTACAATGAGCAGTTCTTC. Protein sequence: CASSQGASGSYNEQFF.

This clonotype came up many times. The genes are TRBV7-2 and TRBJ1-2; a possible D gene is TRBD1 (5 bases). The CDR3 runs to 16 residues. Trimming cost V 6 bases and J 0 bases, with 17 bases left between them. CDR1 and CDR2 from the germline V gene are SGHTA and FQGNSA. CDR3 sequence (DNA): TGTGCCAGCAGTCGGGGCTATCTCGAAGCTAACTATGGCTACACCTTC. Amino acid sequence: CASSRGYLEANYGYTF.

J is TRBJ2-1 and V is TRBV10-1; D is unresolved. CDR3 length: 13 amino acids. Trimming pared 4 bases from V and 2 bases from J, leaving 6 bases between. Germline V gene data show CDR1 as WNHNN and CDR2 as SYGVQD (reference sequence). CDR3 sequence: CASSARAYNEQFF. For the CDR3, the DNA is TGCGCCAGCAGTGCACGGGCCTACAATGAGCAGTTCTTC.

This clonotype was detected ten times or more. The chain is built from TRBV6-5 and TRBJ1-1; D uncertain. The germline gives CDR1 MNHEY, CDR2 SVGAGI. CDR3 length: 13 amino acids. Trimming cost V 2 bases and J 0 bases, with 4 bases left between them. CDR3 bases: TGTGCCAGCAGTTACAACATGAACACTGAAGCTTTCTTT. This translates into CASSYNMNTEAFF.

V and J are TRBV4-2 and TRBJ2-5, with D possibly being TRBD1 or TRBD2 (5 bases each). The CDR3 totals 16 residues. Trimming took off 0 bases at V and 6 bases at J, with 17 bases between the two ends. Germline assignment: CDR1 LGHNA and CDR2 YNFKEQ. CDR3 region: CASSQEGPGPQQTQYF. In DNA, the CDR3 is TGTGCCAGCAGCCAAGAAGGGCCGGGGCCGCAACAGACCCAGTACTTC.

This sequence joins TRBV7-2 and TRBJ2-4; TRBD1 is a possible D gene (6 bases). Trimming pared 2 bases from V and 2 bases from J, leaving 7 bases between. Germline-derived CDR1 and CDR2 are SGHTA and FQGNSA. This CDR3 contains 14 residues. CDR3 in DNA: TGTGCCAGCAGCTTAACAGGGACCAAAAACATTCAGTACTTC. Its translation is CASSLTGTKNIQYF. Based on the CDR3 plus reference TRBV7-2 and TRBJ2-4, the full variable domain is GAGVSQSPSNKVTEKGKDVELRCDPISGHTALYWYRQSLGQGLEFLIYFQGNSAPDKSGLPSDRFSAERTGGSVSTLTIQRTQQEDSAVYLCASSLTGTKNIQYFGAGTRLSVL.

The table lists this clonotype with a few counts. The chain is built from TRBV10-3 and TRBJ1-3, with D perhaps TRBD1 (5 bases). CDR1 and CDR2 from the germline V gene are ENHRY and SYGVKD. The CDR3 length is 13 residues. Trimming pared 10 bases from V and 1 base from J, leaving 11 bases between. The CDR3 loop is CATNGGSGNTIYF. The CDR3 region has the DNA TGTGCCACCAATGGGGGTTCTGGAAACACCATATATTTT.

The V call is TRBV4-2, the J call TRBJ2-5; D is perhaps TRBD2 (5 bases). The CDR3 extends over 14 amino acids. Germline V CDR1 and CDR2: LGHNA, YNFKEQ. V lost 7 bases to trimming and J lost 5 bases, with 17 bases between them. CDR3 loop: CASTGRPRGETQYF. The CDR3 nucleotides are TGTGCCAGCACTGGACGGCCCAGAGGGGAGACCCAGTACTTC.

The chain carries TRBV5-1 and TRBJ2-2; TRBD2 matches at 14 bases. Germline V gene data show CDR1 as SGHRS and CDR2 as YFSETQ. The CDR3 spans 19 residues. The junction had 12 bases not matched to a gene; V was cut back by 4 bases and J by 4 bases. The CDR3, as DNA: TGCGCCAGCAGCCCCACGACTAGCGGGGGGGATTTGCGCACCGGGGAGCTGTTTTTT. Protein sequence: CASSPTTSGGDLRTGELFF.

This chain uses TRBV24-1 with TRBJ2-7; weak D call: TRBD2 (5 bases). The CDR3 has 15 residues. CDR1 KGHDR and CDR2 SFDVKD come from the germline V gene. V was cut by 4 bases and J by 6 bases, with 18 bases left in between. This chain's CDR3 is CATSDPRGPVCEQYV. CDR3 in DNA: TGTGCCACCAGTGACCCCCGGGGTCCGGTTTGCGAGCAGTACGTC.

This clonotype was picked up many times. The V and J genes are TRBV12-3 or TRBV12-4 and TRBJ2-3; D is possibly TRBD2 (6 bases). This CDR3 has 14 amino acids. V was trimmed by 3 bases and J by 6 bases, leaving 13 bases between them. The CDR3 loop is CASSFSLGGDTQYF. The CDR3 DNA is TGTGCCAGCAGTTTTAGCCTAGGAGGGGATACGCAGTATTTT.

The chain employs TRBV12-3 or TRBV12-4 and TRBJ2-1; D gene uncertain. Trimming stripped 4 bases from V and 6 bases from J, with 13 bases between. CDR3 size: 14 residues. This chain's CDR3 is CASSSLSPGNEQFF. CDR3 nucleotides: TGTGCCAGCAGTTCCCTCTCCCCGGGCAATGAGCAGTTCTTC.

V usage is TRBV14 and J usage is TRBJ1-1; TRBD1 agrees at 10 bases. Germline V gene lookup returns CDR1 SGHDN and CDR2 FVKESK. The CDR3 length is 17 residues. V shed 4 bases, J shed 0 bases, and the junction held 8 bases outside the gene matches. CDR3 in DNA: TGTGCCAGCAGCCGGGACAGGGGTCCTCTCATGAACACTGAAGCTTTCTTT. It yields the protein CASSRDRGPLMNTEAFF.

CDR3 residues: CASSQFVGVSGELFF. DNA for the CDR3: TGTGCCAGCAGCCAATTCGTAGGGGTGAGCGGGGAGCTGTTTTTT. This chain links TRBV3-1 with TRBJ2-2; D is perhaps TRBD1 (5 bases). CDR3 size: 15 residues. The V gene lost 2 bases and the J gene lost 7 bases, with 14 bases spanning the gap. Germline V gene data show CDR1 as LGHDT and CDR2 as YNNKEL (reference sequence). The variable domain in full, completed from reference TRBV3-1 and TRBJ2-2, reads DTAVSQTPKYLVTQMGNDKSIKCEQNLGHDTMYWYKQDSKKFLKIMFSYNNKELIINETVPNRFSPKSPDKAHLNLHINSLELGDSAVYFCASSQFVGVSGELFFGEGSRLTVL.

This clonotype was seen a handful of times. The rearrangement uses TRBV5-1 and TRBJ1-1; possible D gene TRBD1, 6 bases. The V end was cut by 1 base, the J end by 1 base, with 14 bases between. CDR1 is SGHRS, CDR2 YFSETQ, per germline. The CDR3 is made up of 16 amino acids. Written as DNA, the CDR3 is TGCGCCAGCAGCTTGACTGAGGACAGCTCGAACACTGAAGCTTTCTTT. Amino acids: CASSLTEDSSNTEAFF.

The chain's CDR3 is CASSLYRAAGELFF. CDR3 bases: TGTGCCAGCAGTTTATACAGGGCCGCCGGGGAGCTGTTTTTT. The chain employs TRBV12-3 or TRBV12-4 and TRBJ2-2, with D possibly TRBD1 on 6 matching bases. V lost 2 bases and J lost 6, with 10 bases in between. The CDR3 totals 14 residues.

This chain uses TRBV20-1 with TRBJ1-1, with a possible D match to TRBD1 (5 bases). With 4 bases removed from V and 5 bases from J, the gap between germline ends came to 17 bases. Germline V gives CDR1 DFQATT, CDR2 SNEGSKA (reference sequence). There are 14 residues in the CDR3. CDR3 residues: CSATLSGVETEAFF. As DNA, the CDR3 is TGCAGTGCTACCCTCTCGGGGGTCGAGACTGAAGCTTTCTTT.